Described below is a single T cell receptor (beta chain) sequence and its context. Its antigen is not identified. These data come from a study of T cell responses to AZD1222 COVID-19 vaccine. Germline lookup yields CDR1 SQVTM and CDR2 ANQGSEA. The CDR3 length is 13 residues. V lost 7 bases, J lost 4 bases, and 13 bases lay in between. Method: immunoSEQ multiplex PCR; TCRdb's copy keeps in-frame clones and lacks some. The data show some 120,000 clones, 70% to 90% seen once. General observations from the study: Spike-specific TCR repertoires showed rising breadth and depth after two AZD1222 doses. In a largely white British group with more females than males, clonal diversity was possibly underestimated. As reported, nearly half of all spike-specific TCRs target variant regions that are unmutated.

This sequence was found in an adult in good health. This chain connects TRBV29-1 to TRBJ1-4; D is unresolved. The specimen comprised peripheral blood, sampled on day 0 of AZD1222 vaccination. The CDR3 region is CSARVFVNEKLFF. CDR3 sequence (DNA): TGCAGCGCCCGGGTTTTTGTTAATGAAAAACTGTTTTTT.